A single sample gave rise to the 18 T cell receptor beta chains below, sequenced in a study of shared clonotypes between healthy human individuals (dated by TCRdb to about 2020). The library relied on the immunoSEQ multiplex PCR assay. TCRdb stores this immuneACCESS table with in-frame sequences only. Part of the clones is absent; in the studies checked, under half of the shortfall reflects unresolved V genes, and no reason is known for the rest. The sample includes roughly 2.6 million clones, with 85% to 95% observed a single time. The ten largest clones capture 0.14% of the sample. Sequenced material: naive CD4+ T cells sorted from blood. The sample's cell subset or site, from its label and the paper: CD45RA+ positively selected. The receptor set was obtained from a man in his late teens or twenties in good health.

J is TRBJ1-6 and V is TRBV6-4, with 8 bases lining up with TRBD1. The trim removed 9 bases at V and 3 bases at J, leaving 10 bases unmatched. Germline V CDR1 and CDR2: MRHNA, SNTAGT. The CDR3 covers 16 residues. CDR3 DNA: TGTGCCAGGACGCTCTCGGACAGGGACTATAATTCACCCCTCCACTTT. Translating it yields CARTLSDRDYNSPLHF.

This chain joins TRBV5-1 and TRBJ1-2; D is perhaps TRBD1 (6 bases). This CDR3 contains 16 residues. Germline assignment: CDR1 SGHRS and CDR2 YFSETQ. The germline V and J ends were trimmed by 4 bases and 0 bases, with 16 bases remaining between them. CDR3 amino acids: CASSPGQPRTNYGYTF. In DNA, the CDR3 is TGCGCCAGCAGCCCTGGACAGCCCCGAACTAACTATGGCTACACCTTC.

The chain employs TRBV28 and TRBJ2-7; 9 bases map to TRBD1. V trimming: 8 bases; J trimming: 2 bases; junction bases outside the gene matches: 10. The CDR3 covers 15 residues. Looked up from germline, CDR1 is MDHEN and CDR2 is SYDVKM. This CDR3 reads CASAGQGILAYEQYF. DNA for the CDR3: TGTGCCAGCGCGGGACAGGGAATCTTAGCCTACGAGCAGTACTTC.

V and J are TRBV19 and TRBJ2-5; D not certain. Germline CDR1 LNHDA, CDR2 SQIVND (reference sequence). This CDR3 has 15 amino acids. Trimming removed 4 bases from V and 0 bases from J, with 12 bases in between. The CDR3 region has the DNA TGTGCCAGTAGTACCAGTCTCTTATACCAAGAGACCCAGTACTTC. This encodes CASSTSLLYQETQYF.

The chain carries TRBV7-2 and TRBJ2-2; D is undetermined. Trimming shortened V by 0 bases and J by 7 bases, and 9 bases separated the two germline ends. The CDR3 runs to 14 residues. Per the germline V gene, CDR1 is SGHTA and CDR2 is FQGNSA. CDR3 amino acids: CASSLAMGDGELFF. The CDR3 DNA reads TGTGCCAGCAGCTTAGCGATGGGCGACGGGGAGCTGTTTTTT.

The chain combines TRBV6-5 with TRBJ2-1, with D unresolved. Per germline, CDR1 MNHEY and CDR2 SVGAGI. The CDR3 contains 13 residues. The germline V and J ends were trimmed by 4 bases and 7 bases, with 11 bases remaining between them. The CDR3 protein is CASSSPSRNEQFF. The DNA for the CDR3 is TGTGCCAGCAGTTCCCCCTCCAGGAATGAGCAGTTCTTC.

A single count supports this clone. The chain joins TRBV9 to TRBJ2-1; 8 bases are shared with TRBD2. V gave up 0 bases and J gave up 1 base; unmatched junction bases: 9. There are 18 residues in the CDR3. Germline V gene sequence: CDR1 SGDLS, CDR2 YYNGEE. The CDR3 nucleotides are TGTGCCAGCAGCGTAGTTGGGTTAGCGGGGACTTCCTACAATGAGCAGTTCTTC. The encoded protein is CASSVVGLAGTSYNEQFF. The full variable domain, in which reference TRBV9 and TRBJ2-1 provide the parts outside the CDR3, is DSGVTQTPKHLITATGQRVTLRCSPRSGDLSVYWYQQSLDQGLQFLIQYYNGEERAKGNILERFSAQQFPDLHSELNLSSLELGDSALYFCASSVVGLAGTSYNEQFFGPGTRLTVL.

V and J are TRBV19 and TRBJ1-2; 7 nucleotides agree with TRBD1. The CDR3 is 14 amino acids. The V gene's germline CDR1 is LNHDA and CDR2 SQIVND (reference sequence). V trimming: 6 bases; J trimming: 4 bases; junction bases outside the gene matches: 8. The DNA of the CDR3 is TGTGCCAGTAGCGATCCGGGACAGTTCTATGGCTACACCTTC. Amino acid sequence: CASSDPGQFYGYTF.

J is TRBJ1-6 and V is TRBV30; D is unclear. The germline V and J ends were trimmed by 3 bases and 3 bases, with 12 bases remaining between them. The length of the CDR3 is 15 residues. Germline V gives CDR1 GTSNPN, CDR2 SVGIG (reference sequence). The DNA of the CDR3 is TGTGCCTGGAGAGGACTTCAGGACTATAATTCACCCCTCCACTTT. Translating gives CAWRGLQDYNSPLHF.

V and J are TRBV5-1 and TRBJ2-5; 7 nucleotides match TRBD2. Germline lookup yields CDR1 SGHRS and CDR2 YFSETQ. V gave up 3 bases and J gave up 1 base; unmatched junction bases: 9. The length of the CDR3 is 16 residues. CDR3 DNA: TGCGCCAGCAGCTCAGGACTAGGGTCCCGCCAAGAGACCCAGTACTTC. Protein product: CASSSGLGSRQETQYF.

V and J are TRBV5-4 and TRBJ2-5, with TRBD2 matching over 14 bases. The DNA end lines up better with TRBJ2-7; the J call may be wrong. This CDR3 region has 14 residues. Germline V gene sequence: CDR1 SGHNT, CDR2 YYREEE (reference sequence). The DNA of the CDR3 is TGTGCCAGCCGACTAGCGGGAGGGCCTGGCGAGCAGTACTTC. Its translation is CASRLAGGPGEQYF.

This chain joins TRBV18 and TRBJ1-3; 7 bases match TRBD1. The CDR3 has 16 amino acids. Germline assignment: CDR1 KGHSH and CDR2 LQKENI. The ends lost 4 bases at V and 0 bases at J; junction bases unmatched: 6. CDR3: CASSRDSYSSGNTIYF. The CDR3 DNA reads TGTGCCAGCTCACGGGACAGTTATTCCTCTGGAAACACCATATATTTT.

V is TRBV27 and J is TRBJ2-3, with TRBD2 matching 11 bases. CDR1 and CDR2 from the germline V gene are MNHEY and SMNVEV (reference sequence). The trim removed 4 bases at V and 3 bases at J, leaving 9 bases unmatched. The length of the CDR3 is 17 residues. CDR3 amino acids: CASSSTQTSGVTDTQYF. The DNA of the CDR3 is TGTGCCAGCAGTTCAACACAGACTAGCGGGGTAACAGATACGCAGTATTTT.

The rearrangement joins TRBV5-1 to TRBJ1-5; TRBD1 is a possible D gene (6 bases). Germline V CDR1 and CDR2: SGHRS, YFSETQ. V lost 7 bases and J 6 bases, leaving 14 bases between the germline ends. The CDR3 length is 13 residues. CDR3: CASPRTGIQPQHF. The CDR3 DNA sequence: TGCGCCAGCCCCAGAACAGGGATTCAGCCCCAGCATTTT.

The V call is TRBV11-2, the J call TRBJ2-5, with 10 bases that match TRBD2. V lost 5 bases, J lost 1 base, and 10 bases stayed unmatched. CDR1 is SGHAT, CDR2 FQNNGV, per germline. The CDR3 has 17 residues. The CDR3 spells CASSQGVTSGSQETQYF. As DNA, the CDR3 is TGTGCCAGCAGCCAGGGGGTGACTAGCGGGTCCCAAGAGACCCAGTACTTC.

The chain carries TRBV5-1 and TRBJ2-1; 13 nucleotides match TRBD2. The CDR3 length is 19 residues. CDR1 and CDR2 from the germline V gene are SGHRS and YFSETQ. J lost 2 bases, V lost 4 bases, and 12 bases had no gene match. In nucleotides, the CDR3 is TGCGCCAGCAGCCCGGAAGGGACTAGCGGGATCGGGGCCTACAATGAGCAGTTCTTC. It codes for CASSPEGTSGIGAYNEQFF. The full variable domain, its missing parts supplied by reference TRBV5-1 and TRBJ2-1, is KAGVTQTPRYLIKTRGQQVTLSCSPISGHRSVSWYQQTPGQGLQFLFEYFSETQRNKGNFPGRFSGRQFSNSRSEMNVSTLELGDSALYLCASSPEGTSGIGAYNEQFFGPGTRLTVL.

The genes are TRBV6-1 and TRBJ1-2; 9 nucleotides line up with TRBD1. The CDR3 sequence is 13 residues long. J lost 7 bases, V lost 6 bases, and 6 bases had no gene match. The V gene's germline CDR1 is MNHNS and CDR2 SASEGT. This CDR3 reads CASRRTGVGGYTF. In DNA, the CDR3 is TGTGCCAGCAGGAGGACAGGGGTCGGTGGCTACACCTTC.

The CDR3 protein is CASSVQANTEAFF. In DNA form, the CDR3 reads TGTGCCAGCAGTGTACAGGCGAACACTGAAGCTTTCTTT. This rearrangement joins TRBV6-1 to TRBJ1-1; perhaps TRBD1 as D (5 bases). The CDR3 loop spans 13 amino acids. The germline CDR1 and CDR2 sequences are MNHNS and SASEGT. V lost 4 bases, J lost 1 base, and 7 bases lay in between.